This note documents a single TCR beta chain sequence. The antigen is not known. Use of 60 Vbeta and 13 Jbeta primers characterized the PCR. The table came from immunoSEQ multiplex PCR; TCRdb's copy has only in-frame clones and leaves some out. This table holds 190,000 or so clones, around 83% found once. This record comes from a study of cytomegalovirus exposure and HLA in healthy donors. General study findings and limits: Later analysis associated a missense DCLRE1C variant with TCR beta V- and J-gene trimming. Reports credit the classifier with highly specific, highly sensitive diagnosis of cytomegalovirus status.

The sequencing input was PBMCs. This sequence was found in a man in his forties or fifties in good health and CMV-seronegative.

CDR3 in amino acids: CASSPDRGEKLFF. CDR3 DNA sequence: TGTGCCAGCAGCCCTGACAGGGGTGAAAAACTGTTTTTT. This rearrangement joins TRBV25-1 to TRBJ1-4, with 8 bases lining up with TRBD1. V shed 6 bases, J shed 7 bases, and the junction held 4 bases outside the gene matches. This CDR3 comprises 13 residues. Germline CDR1 MGHDK, CDR2 SYGVNS.